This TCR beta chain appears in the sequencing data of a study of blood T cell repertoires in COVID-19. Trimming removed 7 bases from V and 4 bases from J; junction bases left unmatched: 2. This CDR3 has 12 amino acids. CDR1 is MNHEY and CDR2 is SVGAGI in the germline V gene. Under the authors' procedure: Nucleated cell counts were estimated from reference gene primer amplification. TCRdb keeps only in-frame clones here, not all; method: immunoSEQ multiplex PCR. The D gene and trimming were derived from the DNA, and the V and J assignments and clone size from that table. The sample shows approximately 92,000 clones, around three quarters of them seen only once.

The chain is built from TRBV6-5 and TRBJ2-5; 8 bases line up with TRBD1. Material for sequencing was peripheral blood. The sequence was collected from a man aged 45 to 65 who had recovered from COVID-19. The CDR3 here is CASMTGAETQYF. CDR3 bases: TGTGCCAGCATGACAGGGGCAGAGACCCAGTACTTC.